Sequencing of this T cell receptor (beta chain) was carried out in a study of Tregs in tolerant kidney transplant recipients. Germline V gene sequence: CDR1 MNHNS, CDR2 SASEGT. This CDR3 has 14 amino acids. Trimming took 6 bases from V and 3 from J; bases not matched to a gene: 6. Data came from immunoSEQ multiplex PCR; TCRdb stores just in-frame clones and leaves some out. This table has over 60,000 clones, roughly 91% appearing once. Sequencing was performed on CD4+ T cells from blood, taken before the transplant. The J gene is TRBJ2-7, the V gene TRBV6-1; TRBD1 aligns across 9 bases. This TCR came from a human donor who received a combined kidney and bone marrow transplant. CDR3 nucleotide sequence: TGTGCCAGCAGGCTTGGGACAGGGAACTACGAGCAGTACTTC. Encoded protein: CASRLGTGNYEQYF.